This section outlines one T cell receptor (beta chain) sequence together with its context. Its antigen is unknown. The sample is drawn from a study of T cell repertoires in cytomegalovirus infection. The CDR3 extends over 12 amino acids. Germline assignment: CDR1 MGHDK and CDR2 SYGVNS. V gave up 8 bases and J gave up 2 bases, with 6 bases separating them. TCRdb processed the reads anew with MiXCR; each CDR3 protein has one entry. The sample holds some 700,000 distinct CDR3 sequences, around a third seen once. The chain links TRBV25-1 to TRBJ2-2; the D is unclear. The sequenced sample was cultured PBMCs, obtained from culture after CMV antigen stimulation. The clonotype was recovered from a human donor in good health (CMV status not recorded). Some clones in this sample may be carry-over from other donors' samples. CDR3 sequence: CASCSNTGELFF. The CDR3 nucleotides read TGTGCCAGCTGTTCTAACACCGGGGAGCTGTTTTTT.